What follows are 20 T cell receptor beta chains derived from one specimen sequenced in a study of T cells in Graves' hyperthyroidism and ophthalmopathy (dated 2019 in TCRdb). Libraries came from multiplex PCR. The sequencing machine was an Illumina HiSeq 2000. TCR beta CDR3 regions were amplified from RNA transcripts. For the first round of RT-PCR on the TCR CDR3, the HTBI primer set was used together with the Qiagen OneStep RT-PCR kit. TCRdb ran its own pipeline on the public reads, namely fastp trimming at Q25 and MiXCR clone calling, and kept in-frame beta chains. When rows share a CDR3 protein, they turn into one entry using the most common DNA and genes. This sample lists about 500,000 distinct CDR3 sequences; 40% to 50% were detected once. The ten largest clones capture roughly 45% of the sample. Sample: peripheral blood or thyroid tissue (not recorded which). The receptors here all came from an adult woman with Graves' disease, either hyperthyroidism or ophthalmopathy (not recorded which).

Remarks on this clonotype: Just one base apart from a much larger clone, this may be a read error. The chain is built from TRBV12-3 or TRBV12-4 and TRBJ2-2; 8 nucleotides line up with TRBD1. With V trimmed by 5 bases and J by 10 bases, 9 bases remained unmatched. The CDR3 spans 14 residues. This CDR3 is CASSPGGASEELFF. CDR3 DNA: TGTGCCAGCAGTCCAGGGGGCGCAAGCGAGGAGCTGTTTTTT.

Only a few counts were recorded for this clonotype. The gene calls are TRBV28 and TRBJ1-6; TRBD1 aligns across 8 bases. Germline V lookup: CDR1 MDHEN, CDR2 SYDVKM. V shed 4 bases and J 10 bases; nucleotides not matched to a gene: 9. This CDR3 has 15 amino acids. The CDR3 protein is CASSSGQGILSPLHF. In DNA form, the CDR3 reads TGTGCCAGCAGTTCTGGACAGGGTATACTATCACCCCTCCACTTT. Full variable domain (outside the CDR3, taken from reference TRBV28 and TRBJ1-6): DVKVTQSSRYLVKRTGEKVFLECVQDMDHENMFWYRQDPGLGLRLIYFSYDVKMKEKGDIPEGYSVSREKKERFSLILESASTNQTSMYLCASSSGQGILSPLHFGNGTRLTVT.

This clonotype was counted only a few times. The chain employs TRBV12-3 or TRBV12-4 and TRBJ2-2; 7 bases are shared with TRBD1. This CDR3 spans 15 amino acids. The J segment lost 1 base and the V segment lost 6 bases, leaving 5 bases of the junction unmatched. This CDR3 reads CASSLWTGNTGELFF. In nucleotides, the CDR3 is TGTGCCAGCAGCCTCTGGACAGGGAACACCGGGGAGCTGTTTTTT.

The chain employs TRBV25-1 and TRBJ1-1; 9 bases map to TRBD1. Per germline, CDR1 MGHDK and CDR2 SYGVNS. V lost 2 bases, J lost 9 bases, and 4 bases stayed unmatched. This CDR3 has 13 residues. The CDR3: CASSEVQGAKAFF. DNA for the CDR3: TGTGCCAGCAGTGAAGTACAGGGGGCGAAAGCTTTCTTT.

The gene calls are TRBV12-3 or TRBV12-4 and TRBJ1-6; no definite D call. The CDR3 loop spans 15 amino acids. Trimming removed 1 base from V and 8 bases from J, with 12 bases in between. CDR3 in amino acids: CASSLEAQNYSPLHF. For the CDR3, the DNA is TGTGCCAGCAGTTTAGAGGCACAGAATTATTCACCCCTCCACTTT.

This clonotype came up a few times. The CDR3 does not end in the conserved phenylalanine or tryptophan, so this is likely a read error. It is unclear where the CDR3 begins or ends on the DNA, so no DNA is shown, and the CDR3 is as TCRdb lists it. The rearrangement uses TRBV7-8 and TRBJ1-1. Looked up from germline, CDR1 is SGHVS and CDR2 is FQNEAQ. The CDR3 spans 11 amino acids, including both terminal residues. The CDR3: CASSLGTAANY.

Note on this clonotype: A read error may be the cause here, since a much bigger clone is one base away. The chain employs TRBV5-6 and TRBJ1-1, with D hard to call. The CDR3 consists of 14 residues. Per the germline V gene, CDR1 is SGHDT and CDR2 is YYEEEE. The CDR3 protein is CASSLYRKNTEVFF. The CDR3 nucleotides are TGTGCCAGCAGCTTGTATAGGAAGAACACTGAAGTTTTCTTT.

The chain couples TRBV2 to TRBJ1-5, with a tentative D call TRBD1 (5 bases). Germline V lookup: CDR1 SNHLY, CDR2 FYNNEI. CDR3 length equals 13 residues. The V end lost 6 bases, the J end lost 11 bases, and 17 bases lay between the germline ends. In DNA form, the CDR3 reads TGTGCCAGCAGAGGCAGGGCGGAGGAAGCCCAGCATTTT. Residues: CASRGRAEEAQHF.

In regard to this clonotype: A single base separates this from a much larger clone, so it may be a read error. The rearrangement uses TRBV6-5 and TRBJ2-5; no reliable D call. V lost 11 bases to trimming and J lost 6 bases, with 16 bases between them. Germline assignment: CDR1 MNHEY and CDR2 SVGAGI. The CDR3 loop spans 12 amino acids. As DNA, the CDR3 is TGTGCCGGCGCTGGTTATGGGAAGACCCAGTACTTC. Protein sequence: CAGAGYGKTQYF.

This clonotype was recorded once. The J gene is TRBJ2-5, the V gene TRBV6-1, with TRBD2 matching 9 bases. V lost 6 bases and J lost 2; bases outside the gene matches: 7. The germline CDR1 and CDR2 sequences are MNHNS and SASEGT. This CDR3 is built from 15 residues. CDR3 sequence (DNA): TGTGCCAGCAGGACTAGCGGAGGCCTTCAAGAGACCCAGTACTTC. It encodes CASRTSGGLQETQYF.

Only one count was recorded for this clonotype. The chain uses TRBV5-6 and TRBJ1-1, with D perhaps matching TRBD1 (6 bases). From germline, CDR1 is SGHDT and CDR2 YYEEEE. Trimming left V 1 base short and J 5 bases short, with 12 bases between. CDR3 length: 14 residues. In DNA form, the CDR3 reads TGTGCCAGCAGCTTGCCCGGAGGGGGAACTGAAGCTTTCTTT. Protein product: CASSLPGGGTEAFF.

The chain couples TRBV9 to TRBJ2-7; no definite D call. Germline values: CDR1 SGDLS, CDR2 YYNGEE. V was shortened by 0 bases and J by 0 bases, with 10 bases between the two germline ends. CDR3 length: 15 amino acids. CDR3 DNA sequence: TGTGCCAGCAGCGTAGACACCCAGAGCTCCTACGAGCAGTACTTC. Protein: CASSVDTQSSYEQYF.

This clonotype was observed at least ten times. J is TRBJ2-7 and V is TRBV4-1; D unclear. CDR1 and CDR2 from the germline V gene are MGHRA and YSYEKL. This CDR3 contains 15 residues. V lost 1 base, J lost 2 bases, and 12 bases lay in between. The CDR3 region is CASSQGASPAYEQYF. As DNA, the CDR3 is TGCGCCAGCAGCCAAGGGGCAAGCCCAGCCTACGAGCAGTACTTC.

A few counts support this clonotype. The chain's CDR3 is CSVEGEGRETQYF. CDR3 sequence (DNA): TGCAGCGTAGAGGGAGAGGGAAGGGAGACCCAGTACTTC. The J gene is TRBJ2-5, the V gene TRBV29-1; D might be TRBD2 (5 bases). Germline CDR1 is SQVTM and CDR2 is ANQGSEA. Trimming cost V 6 bases and J 5 bases, with 16 bases left between them. This CDR3 region has 13 residues.

This clonotype was seen repeatedly, ten times or more. The rearrangement uses TRBV13 and TRBJ2-5, with 7 bases matching TRBD1. V was pared by 5 bases and J by 5 bases, with 8 bases of the junction left unmatched. Germline loops: CDR1 PRHDT, CDR2 FYEKMQ (reference sequence). The CDR3 has 14 amino acids. CDR3: CASSARDSGETQYF. The DNA for the CDR3 is TGTGCCAGCAGCGCCCGGGACAGTGGGGAGACCCAGTACTTC.

This clonotype showed up just a few times. At one boundary the junction diverges from the germline segment, which might be a read error. This rearrangement joins TRBV15 to TRBJ1-1, with D perhaps matching TRBD1 (5 bases). Germline V gene lookup returns CDR1 LNHNV and CDR2 YYDKDF (reference sequence). The CDR3 contains 15 residues. The CDR3 region is CATSRDRNTNTEAFF. Written as DNA, the CDR3 is TGTGCCACCAGTAGAGACAGAAACACTAACACTGAAGCTTTCTTT.

This sequence joins TRBV5-1 and TRBJ1-1, with 10 positions matching TRBD1. The CDR3 consists of 16 residues. The V gene end was trimmed by 3 bases and the J gene end by 4 bases; junction bases not matched to a gene: 9. Germline CDR1 is SGHRS and CDR2 is YFSETQ. The CDR3 sequence: CASSSGTGVWTTEAFF. CDR3 nucleotide sequence: TGCGCCAGCAGCTCAGGGACAGGGGTGTGGACCACTGAAGCTTTCTTT.

The chain has TRBV7-9 and TRBJ2-5; 10 bases align to TRBD1. Unmatched junction bases numbered 18, after V lost 1 base and J lost 4 bases. The V gene's germline CDR1 is SEHNR and CDR2 FQNEAQ (reference sequence). This CDR3 is 20 amino acids long. The CDR3: CASSLVHRATGGLARETQYF. CDR3 sequence (DNA): TGTGCCAGCAGCTTAGTTCACCGGGCGACAGGGGGCTTAGCGCGAGAGACCCAGTACTTC.

The J gene is TRBJ1-2, the V gene TRBV19; perhaps TRBD1 as D (5 bases). The CDR3 has 16 residues. Germline CDR1 is LNHDA and CDR2 is SQIVND (reference sequence). Deletions cut 7 bases from V and 6 bases from J, with 24 bases between. As DNA, the CDR3 is TGTGCCAGTAATCCCACATTGATCGTGGGGCTCGATGGCTACACCTTC. Its protein product is CASNPTLIVGLDGYTF.

This clonotype was seen at least ten times. The chain employs TRBV7-8 and TRBJ1-1; tentative D call: TRBD1 (5 bases). The CDR3 length is 18 residues. Per germline, CDR1 SGHVS and CDR2 FQNEAQ. The V end lost 1 base, the J end lost 1 base, and 19 bases lay between the germline ends. The DNA for the CDR3 is TGTGCCAGCAGCTTAGGACCCCGTGTGGGGAGGGGGAACACTGAAGCTTTCTTT. Translated, it gives CASSLGPRVGRGNTEAFF.